A single sample is the source of the 32 T cell receptor beta chains below, sequenced in a study of blood T cell repertoires in COVID-19 (TCRdb year 2020). The library relied on the immunoSEQ multiplex PCR assay. TCRdb re-hosts the immuneACCESS table, in-frame sequences only. Its copies lack some clones; in the studies checked, an unresolved V gene accounts for under half of them, and the cause for the rest is not known. In this sample the table shows hundreds of thousands of clones, around 91% of which occur a single time. 2% to 3% of the sample goes to the ten largest clones. Source material: PBMCs or T cells enriched from blood (not recorded which). Receptors were obtained from a woman between 18 and 30 years old who had recovered from COVID-19.

The chain couples TRBV4-2 to TRBJ2-1; D perhaps matches TRBD1 (5 bases). Trimming removed 0 bases at V and 11 bases at J, with 11 bases between. The germline V gene has CDR1 LGHNA and CDR2 YNFKEQ. The CDR3 totals 13 residues. The CDR3 DNA reads as TGTGCCAGCAGCCAAGATTTTACAGGCAAGCAGTTCTTC. Protein: CASSQDFTGKQFF.

The V call is TRBV28, the J call TRBJ2-2; TRBD1 aligns across 7 bases. The CDR3 loop spans 15 amino acids. Germline loops: CDR1 MDHEN, CDR2 SYDVKM. With V trimmed by 7 bases and J by 8 bases, 13 bases remained unmatched. CDR3 residues: CASKPGSTGWGELFF. The DNA of the CDR3 is TGTGCCAGCAAACCGGGGTCGACAGGGTGGGGGGAGCTGTTTTTT.

V and J are TRBV29-1 and TRBJ2-1; D gene unclear. CDR1 is SQVTM and CDR2 is ANQGSEA in the germline V gene. Trimming took off 8 bases at V and 3 bases at J, with 5 bases between the two ends. This CDR3 is built from 10 residues. The CDR3 DNA reads TGCAGCATCCTCTACAATGAGCAGTTCTTC. Translating gives CSILYNEQFF.

The gene calls are TRBV6-5 and TRBJ1-2; 8 positions match TRBD1. Trimming took 4 bases from V and 8 from J; bases not matched to a gene: 12. CDR1 and CDR2 from the germline V gene are MNHEY and SVGAGI. The CDR3 runs 15 residues. DNA for the CDR3: TGTGCCAGCAGTTTCCCGGCAGGGGGCGGAGGAGGCTACACCTTC. This translates into CASSFPAGGGGGYTF.

The chain is built from TRBV29-1 and TRBJ1-1; 8 positions match TRBD1. Germline CDR1 is SQVTM and CDR2 is ANQGSEA. V shed 8 bases, J shed 4 bases, and the junction held 9 bases outside the gene matches. CDR3 length equals 13 residues. DNA for the CDR3: TGCAGCACCGCAGGGGGCTTGGGCACTGAAGCTTTCTTT. It specifies CSTAGGLGTEAFF.

This clone was observed a single time. The rearrangement joins TRBV21-1 to TRBJ2-5; the table calls TRBD2, which could not be checked here. TRBV21-1 is recorded as a pseudogene. The CDR3 has 16 amino acids. CDR3 protein: CASSILTRVYQETQYF. The CDR3 DNA reads TGTGCCAGCAGCATTCTGACTCGGGTTTACCAAGAGACCCAGTACTTC.

This clone appeared a single time. V gene TRBV19 combines with J gene TRBJ1-5; D is undetermined. V gave up 2 bases and J gave up 7 bases, with 12 bases separating them. The CDR3 loop spans 14 amino acids. The germline V gene encodes CDR1 LNHDA and CDR2 SQIVND (reference sequence). Written as DNA, the CDR3 is TGTGCCAGTAGTATAAATTCCGTGGGCCAGCCCCAGCATTTT. It yields the protein CASSINSVGQPQHF.

The chain has TRBV5-1 and TRBJ1-2; 9 bases line up with TRBD1. Germline V lookup: CDR1 SGHRS, CDR2 YFSETQ. J gave up 4 bases and V 4 bases, and 8 bases lay outside the gene matches. The CDR3 sequence is 15 residues long. CDR3: CASSSPATGGYGYTF. CDR3 DNA sequence: TGCGCCAGCAGCAGTCCGGCGACAGGGGGCTATGGCTACACCTTC.

V usage is TRBV30 and J usage is TRBJ2-1, with D tentatively TRBD1 (5 bases). V shed 8 bases and J shed 3 bases, with 14 bases lying between them. This CDR3 comprises 13 residues. Germline CDR1 and CDR2: GTSNPN and SVGIG (reference sequence). The CDR3, as DNA: TGTGCCCGCTCAAGGGGCGTCTACAATGAGCAGTTCTTC. Protein: CARSRGVYNEQFF.

The rearrangement joins TRBV9 to TRBJ2-3; tentatively, D is TRBD1 (6 bases). V was trimmed by 4 bases and J by 0 bases, leaving 15 bases between them. This CDR3 comprises 16 residues. Germline CDR1 SGDLS, CDR2 YYNGEE. The DNA for the CDR3 is TGTGCCAGCAGCCCTGCGTGGGGGACAAGCACAGATACGCAGTATTTT. This translates into CASSPAWGTSTDTQYF. Filled out from reference TRBV9 and TRBJ2-3, the complete variable domain reads DSGVTQTPKHLITATGQRVTLRCSPRSGDLSVYWYQQSLDQGLQFLIQYYNGEERAKGNILERFSAQQFPDLHSELNLSSLELGDSALYFCASSPAWGTSTDTQYFGPGTRLTVL.

The V call is TRBV6-4, the J call TRBJ2-7; 10 nucleotides match TRBD1. CDR1 and CDR2 from the germline V gene are MRHNA and SNTAGT. With 8 bases clipped from V and 3 bases from J, the junction kept 10 bases outside the gene matches. This CDR3 comprises 15 residues. In DNA, the CDR3 is TGTGCCAGCGCAAGACCCAGGGACAGGGGCTACGAGCAGTACTTC. Amino acids: CASARPRDRGYEQYF.

This chain joins TRBV6-6 and TRBJ2-3; TRBD2 aligns across 9 bases. Germline values: CDR1 MNHNY, CDR2 SVGAGI (reference sequence). Losses at the gene ends were 5 bases for V and 0 bases for J; bases not matched to a gene: 12. The CDR3 extends over 18 amino acids. The CDR3 DNA reads TGTGCCAGCAGTCCACTCGCCCTGACTAGCGGCAGCACAGATACGCAGTATTTT. Translation: CASSPLALTSGSTDTQYF.

This clone was detected a few times. V usage is TRBV7-9 and J usage is TRBJ2-1; perhaps TRBD2 as D (5 bases). The CDR3 totals 14 residues. Between the trimmed V and J ends, which lost 4 bases and 9 bases, there was a span of 16 bases. Germline V gene sequence: CDR1 SEHNR, CDR2 FQNEAQ (reference sequence). This CDR3 reads CASSSRGTIGEQFF. The CDR3 DNA reads as TGTGCCAGCAGCTCCCGGGGAACTATTGGTGAGCAGTTCTTC. Full variable domain (rest looked up from reference TRBV7-9 and TRBJ2-1): DTGVSQNPRHKITKRGQNVTFRCDPISEHNRLYWYRQTLGQGPEFLTYFQNEAQLEKSRLLSDRFSAERPKGSFSTLEIQRTEQGDSAMYLCASSSRGTIGEQFFGPGTRLTVL.

Points on this clone: This CDR3 is also generated by other DNA sequences in the sample. This chain connects TRBV9 to TRBJ2-7; the match to TRBD1 covers 9 bases. V shed 2 bases, J shed 2 bases, and the junction held 2 bases outside the gene matches. Germline-derived CDR1 and CDR2 are SGDLS and YYNGEE. This CDR3 is built from 14 residues. DNA for the CDR3: TGTGCCAGCAGCGTGGGGACAGGGCCCTACGAGCAGTACTTC. It encodes CASSVGTGPYEQYF.

The rearrangement uses TRBV6-6 and TRBJ1-1, with 9 bases fitting TRBD1. CDR1 and CDR2 from the germline V gene are MNHNY and SVGAGI (reference sequence). Trimming took 6 bases from V and 8 from J; bases not matched to a gene: 4. The CDR3 runs to 12 residues. This CDR3 is CASSRDRGEAFF. CDR3 DNA sequence: TGTGCCAGCAGCCGAGACAGGGGGGAAGCTTTCTTT.

This chain uses TRBV24-1 with TRBJ2-1; 10 positions agree with TRBD1. Losses at the gene ends were 7 bases for V and 1 base for J; bases not matched to a gene: 3. The CDR3 totals 15 residues. The V gene's germline CDR1 is KGHDR and CDR2 SFDVKD. CDR3 residues: CATSPGQGSYNEQFF. CDR3 nucleotide sequence: TGTGCCACCAGCCCGGGACAGGGGTCCTACAATGAGCAGTTCTTC.

This chain connects TRBV7-8 to TRBJ2-7, with D unresolved. CDR1 is SGHVS and CDR2 is FQNEAQ in the germline V gene. Trimming took off 2 bases at V and 5 bases at J, with 10 bases between the two ends. This CDR3 region has 13 residues. DNA of the CDR3: TGTGCCAGCAGCTTACCTAGAAGCCACGAGCAGTACTTC. Residues: CASSLPRSHEQYF.

This rearrangement joins TRBV7-8 to TRBJ1-3; TRBD1 matches 9 bases. Germline CDR1 is SGHVS and CDR2 is FQNEAQ. Trimming at V came to 5 bases and at J to 1 base, leaving 6 bases not matched to a gene. There are 16 residues in the CDR3. The CDR3 coding sequence is TGTGCCAGCAGCACCTACAGGGGGCAGTCTGGAAACACCATATATTTT. Amino acid sequence: CASSTYRGQSGNTIYF. The full variable domain, in which reference TRBV7-8 and TRBJ1-3 provide the parts outside the CDR3, is GAGVSQSPRYKVAKRGQDVALRCDPISGHVSLFWYQQALGQGPEFLTYFQNEAQLDKSGLPSDRFFAERPEGSVSTLKIQRTQQEDSAVYLCASSTYRGQSGNTIYFGEGSWLTVV.

This chain links TRBV7-9 with TRBJ1-4; D uncertain. This CDR3 has 13 residues. V shed 1 base and J shed 4 bases, with 4 bases lying between them. The germline gives CDR1 SEHNR, CDR2 FQNEAQ (reference sequence). The CDR3: CASSLDSNEKLFF. CDR3 coding DNA: TGTGCCAGCAGCTTAGACAGTAATGAAAAACTGTTTTTT.

V usage is TRBV30 and J usage is TRBJ1-1; TRBD1 matches 7 bases. This CDR3 has 13 amino acids. Germline CDR1 reads GTSNPN; CDR2 reads SVGIG (reference sequence). With V trimmed by 7 bases and J by 2 bases, 7 bases remained unmatched. The CDR3 coding sequence is TGTGCCTCTCTCGGGACAGAAAACACTGAAGCTTTCTTT. Translation: CASLGTENTEAFF.

The chain recombines TRBV19 with TRBJ1-2; TRBD1 matches at 7 bases. Germline CDR1 LNHDA, CDR2 SQIVND (reference sequence). This CDR3 is built from 14 residues. After removal of 4 bases from V and 4 bases from J, the junction contained 6 bases not matched to a gene. The CDR3 DNA sequence: TGTGCCAGTAGTACGACGGGACAGTTCTATGGCTACACCTTC. Translating it yields CASSTTGQFYGYTF.

This chain joins TRBV7-9 and TRBJ2-7; tentatively, D is TRBD1 (6 bases). The CDR3 is made up of 16 amino acids. The germline gives CDR1 SEHNR, CDR2 FQNEAQ (reference sequence). V lost 0 bases to trimming and J lost 0 bases, with 12 bases between them. CDR3 amino acids: CASSLALDRDSYEQYF. CDR3 nucleotides: TGTGCCAGCAGCTTAGCGCTGGACAGAGACTCCTACGAGCAGTACTTC. Looking up the rest from reference TRBV7-9 and TRBJ2-7 gives the full variable domain: DTGVSQNPRHKITKRGQNVTFRCDPISEHNRLYWYRQTLGQGPEFLTYFQNEAQLEKSRLLSDRFSAERPKGSFSTLEIQRTEQGDSAMYLCASSLALDRDSYEQYFGPGTRLTVT.

This clone was observed once. The J gene is TRBJ2-5, the V gene TRBV28; D perhaps matches TRBD2 (7 bases). This CDR3 contains 14 residues. Deletions cut 10 bases from V and 2 bases from J, with 17 bases between. The germline gives CDR1 MDHEN, CDR2 SYDVKM. The CDR3 DNA reads as TGTGCCACCCAGAGGGGGGGCCGTCAAGAGACCCAGTACTTC. It encodes CATQRGGRQETQYF.

The chain links TRBV19 to TRBJ1-5; D is unresolved. The V end was cut by 3 bases, the J end by 4 bases, with 7 bases between. Germline V lookup: CDR1 LNHDA, CDR2 SQIVND (reference sequence). The CDR3 covers 13 residues. As DNA, the CDR3 is TGTGCCAGTAGTATTATAGAGAATCAGCCCCAGCATTTT. Translated, it gives CASSIIENQPQHF.

On this clone itself: Other DNA sequences in the same sample also yield this CDR3. The V gene is TRBV18, the J gene TRBJ1-2; a weak D match, TRBD1 (5 bases). The V gene lost 2 bases and the J gene lost 4 bases, with 8 bases spanning the gap. The germline gives CDR1 KGHSH, CDR2 LQKENI. The CDR3 totals 13 residues. The CDR3 loop reads CASSPTGLYGYTF. In DNA form, the CDR3 reads TGTGCCAGCTCACCAACAGGTCTCTATGGCTACACCTTC.

J is TRBJ2-7 and V is TRBV14, with D maybe TRBD1 (5 bases). This CDR3 has 13 amino acids. CDR1 and CDR2 (germline): SGHDN, FVKESK. Between the trimmed V and J ends, which lost 7 bases and 0 bases, there was a span of 10 bases. CDR3 in amino acids: CASKDISSYEQYF. DNA of the CDR3: TGTGCCAGCAAGGACATCAGCTCCTACGAGCAGTACTTC.

V is TRBV2 and J is TRBJ1-2, with D tentatively TRBD1 (5 bases). Germline-derived CDR1 and CDR2 are SNHLY and FYNNEI. The CDR3 covers 14 residues. Trimming removed 1 base at V and 1 base at J, with 7 bases between. CDR3 amino acids: CASSEGGGNYGYTF. In nucleotides, the CDR3 is TGTGCCAGCAGTGAAGGGGGGGGTAACTATGGCTACACCTTC.

The chain couples TRBV13 to TRBJ1-3; maybe TRBD1 (6 bases). Deletions cut 5 bases from V and 0 bases from J, with 11 bases between. CDR3 length: 15 amino acids. Germline V gives CDR1 PRHDT, CDR2 FYEKMQ (reference sequence). The CDR3 DNA reads as TGTGCCAGCAGCATTCAACAGGGCTCTGGAAACACCATATATTTT. Its protein is CASSIQQGSGNTIYF.

This clone has a single count. The chain is built from TRBV6-1 and TRBJ1-2, with 8 bases that match TRBD1. Germline-derived CDR1 and CDR2 are MNHNS and SASEGT. This CDR3 contains 14 residues. Trimming took 2 bases from V and 4 from J; bases not matched to a gene: 3. The CDR3 nucleotides are TGTGCCAGCAGTGAATACAGGGGGGGCTATGGCTACACCTTC. This codes for CASSEYRGGYGYTF.

The chain recombines TRBV10-3 with TRBJ2-1; D gene unclear. CDR3 length: 13 residues. V shed 0 bases and J shed 5 bases, with 5 bases lying between them. CDR1 ENHRY and CDR2 SYGVKD come from the germline V gene. CDR3 sequence reads: CAISESRNNEQFF. CDR3 in DNA: TGTGCCATCAGTGAGTCGAGGAACAATGAGCAGTTCTTC.

The chain has TRBV11-3 and TRBJ2-5; TRBD1 aligns across 7 bases. This CDR3 has 20 residues. With 9 bases clipped from V and 5 bases from J, the junction kept 30 bases outside the gene matches. The germline V gene encodes CDR1 SGHNT and CDR2 YENEEA. This CDR3 is CASIQILLPEIDRVEETQYF. The CDR3 DNA is TGTGCCAGTATCCAAATACTTTTACCTGAAATCGACAGGGTTGAGGAGACCCAGTACTTC. The entire variable domain, with the rest obtained from reference TRBV11-3 and TRBJ2-5, is as follows: EAGVVQSPRYKIIEKKQPVAFWCNPISGHNTLYWYLQNLGQGPELLIRYENEEAVDDSQLPKDRFSAERLKGVDSTLKIQPAELGDSAVYLCASIQILLPEIDRVEETQYFGPGTRLLVL.

The rearrangement links TRBV9 to TRBJ1-2, with 7 bases fitting TRBD1. Trimming cost V 4 bases and J 4 bases; bases outside gene matches: 16. CDR1 is SGDLS and CDR2 is YYNGEE in the germline V gene. The CDR3 spans 17 residues. CDR3 nucleotides: TGTGCCAGCAGCTTCTTCCGGGACAGTCGCAATGCCTATGGCTACACCTTC. Translating it yields CASSFFRDSRNAYGYTF.